Listed below are T cell receptor beta chains from one sample, sequenced in a study of breast tumors, draining lymph nodes, adjacent tissues. TCRdb re-called the multiplex PCR reads with MiXCR, one entry per CDR3 protein. The table has over 200,000 distinct CDR3 sequences, around 34% seen once; the top ten hold about 3.9%. The sequencing sample was made of axillary lymph node tissue. These receptors came from a female donor with breast cancer. Some clones in this sample may be carry-over from other donors' samples. CDR3s include the opening cysteine and the closing phenylalanine or tryptophan. The order of the fields is V gene, D gene, J gene, CDR3 protein. A D gene is named only where the DNA matches it firmly.

>TRBV4-1|NA|TRBJ2-2
CASSQGYFTGELFF
>TRBV20-1|NA|TRBJ2-5
CSARGRNQETQYF
>TRBV29-1|NA|TRBJ1-3
CSVVLDGNTIYF
>TRBV11-2|NA|TRBJ2-5
CASSLGDRGGRETQYF
>TRBV13|TRBD2|TRBJ2-1
CASSLMAGGPNEQFF
>TRBV20-1|TRBD1|TRBJ2-1
CSAQGANEQFF
>TRBV20-1|TRBD1|TRBJ1-5
CSAREPGQGAYQPQHF
>TRBV20-1|NA|TRBJ1-4
CSASISGTYKLFF
>TRBV12-3/TRBV12-4|NA|TRBJ2-1
CASRPNTGNEQFF
>TRBV7-2|TRBD1|TRBJ1-5
CASSLTGTGGNQPQHF
>TRBV7-9|TRBD1|TRBJ2-1
CASSFQGATYNEQFF
>TRBV14|NA|TRBJ2-4
CASSSLGLGKNIQYF
>TRBV14|NA|TRBJ2-7
CASSPPLRAYEQSF
>TRBV20-1|TRBD2|TRBJ2-1
CSAPIAGVITEQFF
>TRBV28|NA|TRBJ2-3
CASTHRQNTDTQYF
>TRBV5-1|TRBD1|TRBJ1-5
CASSFTGGNQPQHF
>TRBV9|NA|TRBJ1-2
CASSVLAGGTGATDYGYTF
>TRBV28|NA|TRBJ1-6
CAGSLTDRRLLHF
>TRBV3-1|TRBD1|TRBJ2-7
CASSIGTGSYEQYF
>TRBV2|NA|TRBJ2-1
CASSPRTAYNEQFF
>TRBV19|NA|TRBJ2-1
CASRDPRSTYNEQFF
>TRBV11-2|NA|TRBJ2-7
CASSLDPAALSGQYF
>TRBV28|TRBD2|TRBJ2-7
CASSWEGSSYEQYF
>TRBV4-2|NA|TRBJ1-6
CASSLVNDSPLHF
>TRBV7-9|NA|TRBJ1-6
CASSIASRPTGGSPLHF
>TRBV11-3|TRBD1|TRBJ1-6
CASSPGQGVRSPLHF
>TRBV12-3/TRBV12-4|TRBD2|TRBJ2-5
CASRGGFRETQYF